The rows below give T cell receptor beta chains drawn from one sample of a study of T cell responses to AZD1222 COVID-19 vaccine. The table came from immunoSEQ multiplex PCR; TCRdb's copy has only in-frame clones and leaves some out. The sample contains around 140,000 clones, roughly nine tenths of which appear only once. The sample consisted of peripheral blood, taken on day 0 of AZD1222 vaccination. The source is an adult in good health. CDR3s include the opening cysteine and the closing phenylalanine or tryptophan. The D gene is left open where the match is weak. Expanded clones get a size class; other rows say once, few or many, or leave the size out.

clone size: -
D gene: TRBD1
V gene: TRBV29-1
J gene: TRBJ2-7
CDR3 protein: CSAMGGQGMDEQYF
CDR3 DNA: TGCAGCGCCATGGGGGGACAGGGGATGGACGAGCAGTACTTC

clone size: few
D gene: TRBD1
V gene: TRBV6-4
J gene: TRBJ2-2
CDR3 protein: CASSDLDRDTGELFF
CDR3 DNA: TGTGCCAGCAGTGACCTAGACAGGGACACCGGGGAGCTGTTTTTT

clone size: once
D gene: -
V gene: TRBV12-2
J gene: TRBJ2-1
CDR3 protein: CASRLVRTAPSYNEQFF
CDR3 DNA: TGTGCAAGTCGCTTAGTAAGGACTGCTCCCTCCTACAATGAGCAGTTCTTC

clone size: -
D gene: -
V gene: TRBV11-3
J gene: TRBJ2-4
CDR3 protein: CASRNQGSSAKNIQYF
CDR3 DNA: TGTGCCAGTCGCAATCAGGGATCATCGGCCAAAAACATTCAGTACTTC

clone size: -
D gene: -
V gene: TRBV7-8
J gene: TRBJ2-3
CDR3 protein: CASSQAGRDTQYF
CDR3 DNA: TGTGCCAGCAGCCAGGCGGGGAGAGATACGCAGTATTTT

clone size: -
D gene: -
V gene: TRBV18
J gene: TRBJ2-1
CDR3 protein: CASSPGLTVYNEQFF
CDR3 DNA: TGTGCCAGCTCACCTGGGCTTACAGTCTACAATGAGCAGTTCTTC

clone size: -
D gene: -
V gene: TRBV7-8
J gene: TRBJ2-7
CDR3 protein: CASSLARDGSYEQYF
CDR3 DNA: TGTGCCAGCAGCTTGGCCAGGGACGGTTCCTACGAGCAGTACTTC

clone size: -
D gene: -
V gene: TRBV5-1
J gene: TRBJ1-5
CDR3 protein: CASSLGEGFNQPQHF
CDR3 DNA: TGCGCCAGCAGCTTGGGAGAGGGCTTCAATCAGCCCCAGCATTTT

clone size: -
D gene: TRBD1
V gene: TRBV5-1
J gene: TRBJ2-7
CDR3 protein: CASSPGQGAAEQYF
CDR3 DNA: TGCGCCAGCAGCCCGGGACAGGGGGCAGCCGAGCAGTACTTC

clone size: -
D gene: TRBD1
V gene: TRBV5-1
J gene: TRBJ2-3
CDR3 protein: CASSLGVGGQGMDTQYF
CDR3 DNA: TGCGCCAGCAGCTTGGGCGTCGGAGGACAGGGAATGGATACGCAGTATTTT

clone size: -
D gene: -
V gene: TRBV7-8
J gene: TRBJ1-3
CDR3 protein: CASSLASGGFAIYF
CDR3 DNA: TGTGCCAGCAGCTTAGCGTCCGGGGGCTTTGCCATATATTTT

clone size: -
D gene: -
V gene: TRBV7-9
J gene: TRBJ2-1
CDR3 protein: CASSLVGARQFF
CDR3 DNA: TGTGCCAGCAGCTTAGTCGGAGCCCGGCAGTTCTTC

clone size: -
D gene: TRBD2
V gene: TRBV11-1
J gene: TRBJ2-1
CDR3 protein: CASSFSGTSLYNEQFF
CDR3 DNA: TGTGCCAGCAGCTTCTCCGGGACTAGCTTATACAATGAGCAGTTCTTC

clone size: -
D gene: -
V gene: TRBV25-1
J gene: TRBJ2-1
CDR3 protein: CASSKDSSSYNEQFF
CDR3 DNA: TGTGCCAGCAGTAAGGACAGTAGCTCCTACAATGAGCAGTTCTTC

clone size: -
D gene: -
V gene: TRBV4-2
J gene: TRBJ2-5
CDR3 protein: CASSRDRGGETQYF
CDR3 DNA: TGTGCCAGCAGCCGAGACAGGGGAGGGGAGACCCAGTACTTC

clone size: -
D gene: TRBD1
V gene: TRBV4-3
J gene: TRBJ2-1
CDR3 protein: CASSQGNRGAYNEQFF
CDR3 DNA: TGCGCCAGCAGCCAGGGGAACAGGGGCGCCTACAATGAGCAGTTCTTC

clone size: -
D gene: -
V gene: TRBV6-2/TRBV6-3
J gene: TRBJ1-2
CDR3 protein: CASSYPAAGKTDYGYTF
CDR3 DNA: TGTGCCAGCAGTTACCCCGCCGCAGGGAAAACGGACTATGGCTACACCTTC

clone size: -
D gene: -
V gene: TRBV18
J gene: TRBJ2-2
CDR3 protein: CASSPWGFTGELFF
CDR3 DNA: TGTGCCAGCTCACCTTGGGGGTTCACCGGGGAGCTGTTTTTT

clone size: -
D gene: TRBD1
V gene: TRBV6-1
J gene: TRBJ1-4
CDR3 protein: CASSEGQGNYEKLFF
CDR3 DNA: TGTGCCAGCAGTGAAGGACAGGGGAACTATGAAAAACTGTTTTTT

clone size: -
D gene: TRBD1
V gene: TRBV19
J gene: TRBJ1-4
CDR3 protein: CASGIQGINEKLFF
CDR3 DNA: TGTGCCAGCGGGATACAGGGGATTAATGAAAAACTGTTTTTT

clone size: -
D gene: -
V gene: TRBV7-7
J gene: TRBJ2-3
CDR3 protein: CASSRVPGGSDTQYF
CDR3 DNA: TGTGCCAGCAGCCGCGTTCCAGGCGGGTCAGATACGCAGTATTTT

clone size: -
D gene: TRBD1
V gene: TRBV28
J gene: TRBJ1-5
CDR3 protein: CASSSMPQTGDQPQHF
CDR3 DNA: TGTGCCAGCAGTTCCATGCCCCAGACAGGGGATCAGCCCCAGCATTTT

clone size: -
D gene: -
V gene: TRBV18
J gene: TRBJ2-2
CDR3 protein: CASSPQLSGELFF
CDR3 DNA: TGTGCCAGCTCACCACAGTTATCTGGGGAGCTGTTTTTT

clone size: -
D gene: -
V gene: TRBV10-2
J gene: TRBJ2-2
CDR3 protein: CASGEYSRTRTGELFF
CDR3 DNA: TGCGCCAGCGGCGAATACTCCCGGACTCGCACCGGGGAGCTGTTTTTT

clone size: -
D gene: TRBD1
V gene: TRBV5-5
J gene: TRBJ1-1
CDR3 protein: CASSPRTGAFTEAFF
CDR3 DNA: TGTGCCAGCAGCCCCCGGACAGGGGCCTTCACTGAAGCTTTCTTT

clone size: -
D gene: TRBD1
V gene: TRBV5-4
J gene: TRBJ1-6
CDR3 protein: CASSRQGPNSPLHF
CDR3 DNA: TGTGCCAGCAGCCGACAGGGTCCTAATTCACCCCTCCACTTT

clone size: -
D gene: -
V gene: TRBV7-8
J gene: TRBJ2-5
CDR3 protein: CASSPTGYTLETQYF
CDR3 DNA: TGTGCCAGCAGCCCGACGGGGTATACCCTGGAGACCCAGTACTTC

clone size: few
D gene: TRBD2
V gene: TRBV7-8
J gene: TRBJ2-1
CDR3 protein: CASSYLGGNEQFF
CDR3 DNA: TGTGCCAGCAGCTACCTCGGGGGGAATGAGCAGTTCTTC

clone size: -
D gene: -
V gene: TRBV27
J gene: TRBJ2-1
CDR3 protein: CASSLPPDNEQFF
CDR3 DNA: TGTGCCAGCAGTTTACCCCCCGACAATGAGCAGTTCTTC

clone size: -
D gene: -
V gene: TRBV6-5
J gene: TRBJ2-1
CDR3 protein: CASSYSVEVSYNEQFF
CDR3 DNA: TGTGCCAGCAGTTACTCCGTAGAGGTGTCCTACAATGAGCAGTTCTTC

clone size: -
D gene: -
V gene: TRBV7-8
J gene: TRBJ1-1
CDR3 protein: CASSPGVSEAFF
CDR3 DNA: TGTGCCAGCAGCCCCGGGGTGTCTGAAGCTTTCTTT

clone size: once
D gene: TRBD1
V gene: TRBV6-5
J gene: TRBJ1-5
CDR3 protein: CASRKTGTVSQPQHF
CDR3 DNA: TGTGCCAGCAGAAAGACAGGGACAGTAAGTCAGCCCCAGCATTTT

clone size: -
D gene: -
V gene: TRBV28
J gene: TRBJ1-5
CDR3 protein: CASSSSPLQGLGLSQPQHF
CDR3 DNA: TGTGCCAGCAGTTCCTCACCGTTACAGGGCCTGGGCCTTAGTCAGCCCCAGCATTTT

clone size: -
D gene: -
V gene: TRBV21-1
J gene: TRBJ2-6
CDR3 protein: CASSHHSGANVLTF
CDR3 DNA: TGTGCCAGCAGCCACCACTCTGGGGCCAACGTCCTGACTTTC

clone size: -
D gene: -
V gene: TRBV5-5
J gene: TRBJ1-1
CDR3 protein: CASSLAGLGTEAFF
CDR3 DNA: TGTGCCAGCAGCTTGGCCGGGCTCGGGACTGAAGCTTTCTTT